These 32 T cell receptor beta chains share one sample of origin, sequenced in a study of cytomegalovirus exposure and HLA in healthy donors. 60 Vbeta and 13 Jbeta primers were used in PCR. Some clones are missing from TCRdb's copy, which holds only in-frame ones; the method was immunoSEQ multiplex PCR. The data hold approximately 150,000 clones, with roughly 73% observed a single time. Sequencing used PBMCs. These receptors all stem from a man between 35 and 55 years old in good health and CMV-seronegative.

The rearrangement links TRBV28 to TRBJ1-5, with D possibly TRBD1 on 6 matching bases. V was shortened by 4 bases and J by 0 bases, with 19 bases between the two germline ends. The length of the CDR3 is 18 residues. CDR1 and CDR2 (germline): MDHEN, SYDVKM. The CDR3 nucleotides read TGTGCCAGCAGTTCCGGCGGACAGATACTTTTTAGCAATCAGCCCCAGCATTTT. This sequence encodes CASSSGGQILFSNQPQHF. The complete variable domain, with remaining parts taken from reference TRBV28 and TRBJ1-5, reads DVKVTQSSRYLVKRTGEKVFLECVQDMDHENMFWYRQDPGLGLRLIYFSYDVKMKEKGDIPEGYSVSREKKERFSLILESASTNQTSMYLCASSSGGQILFSNQPQHFGDGTRLSIL.

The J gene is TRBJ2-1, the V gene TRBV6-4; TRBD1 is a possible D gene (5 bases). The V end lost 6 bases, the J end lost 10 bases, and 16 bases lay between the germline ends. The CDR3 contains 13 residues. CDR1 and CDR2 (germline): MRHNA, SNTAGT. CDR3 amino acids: CASSRDGAGEQFF. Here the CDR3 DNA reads TGTGCCAGCAGCAGGGATGGGGCAGGGGAGCAGTTCTTC.

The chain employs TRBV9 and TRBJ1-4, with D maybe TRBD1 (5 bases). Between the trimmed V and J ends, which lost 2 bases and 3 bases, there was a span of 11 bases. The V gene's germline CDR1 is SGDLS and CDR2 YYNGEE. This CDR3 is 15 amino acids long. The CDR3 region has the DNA TGTGCCAGCAGCGTGACCGCAGGGCCTAATGAAAAACTGTTTTTT. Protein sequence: CASSVTAGPNEKLFF.

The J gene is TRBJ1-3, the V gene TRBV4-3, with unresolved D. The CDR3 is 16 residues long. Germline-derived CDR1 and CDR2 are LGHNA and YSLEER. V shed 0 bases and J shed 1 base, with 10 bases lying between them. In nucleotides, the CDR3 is TGCGCCAGCAGCCAAGATGCTATCCTTTCTGGAAACACCATATATTTT. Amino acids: CASSQDAILSGNTIYF.

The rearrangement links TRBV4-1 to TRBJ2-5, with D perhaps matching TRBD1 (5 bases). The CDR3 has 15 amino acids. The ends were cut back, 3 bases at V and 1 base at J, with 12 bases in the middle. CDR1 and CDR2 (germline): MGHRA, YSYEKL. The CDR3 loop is CASSQPDSSQETQYF. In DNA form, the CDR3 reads TGCGCCAGCAGCCAGCCCGACAGTTCCCAAGAGACCCAGTACTTC.

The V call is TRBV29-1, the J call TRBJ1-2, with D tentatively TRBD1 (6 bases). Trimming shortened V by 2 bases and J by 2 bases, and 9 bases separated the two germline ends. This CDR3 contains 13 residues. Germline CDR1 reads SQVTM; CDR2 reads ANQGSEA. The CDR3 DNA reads TGCAGCGTTGAACGTACAGGGAACTATGGCTACACCTTC. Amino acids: CSVERTGNYGYTF.

CDR3 sequence: CASSWERGSDTQYF. Written as DNA, the CDR3 is TGTGCCAGCAGCTGGGAGAGGGGGTCAGATACGCAGTATTTT. The chain links TRBV27 to TRBJ2-3, with D maybe TRBD1 (6 bases). The V and J ends lost 6 bases and 4 bases respectively, with 14 bases between them. The CDR3 extends over 14 amino acids. Germline values: CDR1 MNHEY, CDR2 SMNVEV (reference sequence).

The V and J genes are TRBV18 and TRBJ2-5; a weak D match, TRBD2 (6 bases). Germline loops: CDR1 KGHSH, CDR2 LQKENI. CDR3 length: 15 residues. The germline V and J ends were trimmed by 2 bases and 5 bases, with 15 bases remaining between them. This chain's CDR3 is CASSPFRSEGETQYF. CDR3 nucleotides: TGTGCCAGCTCACCATTTAGGTCGGAGGGGGAGACCCAGTACTTC. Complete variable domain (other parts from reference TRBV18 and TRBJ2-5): NAGVMQNPRHLVRRRGQEARLRCSPMKGHSHVYWYRQLPEEGLKFMVYLQKENIIDESGMPKERFSAEFPKEGPSILRIQQVVRGDSAAYFCASSPFRSEGETQYFGPGTRLLVL.

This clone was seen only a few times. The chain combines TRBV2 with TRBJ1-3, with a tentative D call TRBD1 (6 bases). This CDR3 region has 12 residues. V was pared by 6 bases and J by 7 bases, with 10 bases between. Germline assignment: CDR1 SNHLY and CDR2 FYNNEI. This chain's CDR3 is CASSSTGNTIYF. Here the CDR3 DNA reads TGTGCCAGCAGCTCTACAGGGAACACCATATATTTT.

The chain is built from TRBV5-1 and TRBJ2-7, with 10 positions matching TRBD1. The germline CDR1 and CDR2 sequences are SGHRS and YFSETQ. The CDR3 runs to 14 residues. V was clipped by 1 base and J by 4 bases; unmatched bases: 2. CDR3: CASSLRTGGYEQYF. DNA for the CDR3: TGCGCCAGCAGCTTGAGGACAGGGGGTTACGAGCAGTACTTC. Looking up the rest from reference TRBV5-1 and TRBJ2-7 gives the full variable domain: KAGVTQTPRYLIKTRGQQVTLSCSPISGHRSVSWYQQTPGQGLQFLFEYFSETQRNKGNFPGRFSGRQFSNSRSEMNVSTLELGDSALYLCASSLRTGGYEQYFGPGTRLTVT.

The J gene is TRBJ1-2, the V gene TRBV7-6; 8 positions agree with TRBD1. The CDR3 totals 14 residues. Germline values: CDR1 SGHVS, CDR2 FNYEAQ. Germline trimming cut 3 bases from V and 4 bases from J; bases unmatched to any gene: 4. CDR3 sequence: CASSFGTGGYGYTF. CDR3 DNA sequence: TGTGCCAGCAGCTTCGGAACAGGGGGCTATGGCTACACCTTC. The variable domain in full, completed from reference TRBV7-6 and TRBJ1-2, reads GAGVSQSPRYKVTKRGQDVALRCDPISGHVSLYWYRQALGQGPEFLTYFNYEAQQDKSGLPNDRFSAERPEGSISTLTIQRTEQRDSAMYRCASSFGTGGYGYTFGSGTRLTVV.

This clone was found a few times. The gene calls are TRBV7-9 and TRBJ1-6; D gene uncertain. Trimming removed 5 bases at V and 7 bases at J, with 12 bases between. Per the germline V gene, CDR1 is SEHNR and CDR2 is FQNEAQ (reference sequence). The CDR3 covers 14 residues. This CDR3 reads CASSPRRQNSPLHF. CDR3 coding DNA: TGTGCCAGCAGCCCAAGGCGGCAAAATTCACCCCTCCACTTT.

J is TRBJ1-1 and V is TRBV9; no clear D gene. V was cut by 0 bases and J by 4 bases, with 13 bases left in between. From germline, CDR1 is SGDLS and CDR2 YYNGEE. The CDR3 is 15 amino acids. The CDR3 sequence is CASSVAAGSGTEAFF. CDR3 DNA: TGTGCCAGCAGCGTAGCGGCGGGTTCGGGCACTGAAGCTTTCTTT. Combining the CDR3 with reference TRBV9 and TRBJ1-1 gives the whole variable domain DSGVTQTPKHLITATGQRVTLRCSPRSGDLSVYWYQQSLDQGLQFLIQYYNGEERAKGNILERFSAQQFPDLHSELNLSSLELGDSALYFCASSVAAGSGTEAFFGQGTRLTVV.

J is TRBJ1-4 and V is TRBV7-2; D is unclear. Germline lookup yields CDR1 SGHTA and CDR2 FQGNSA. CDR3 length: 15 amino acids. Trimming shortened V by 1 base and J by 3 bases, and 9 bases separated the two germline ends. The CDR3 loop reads CASSLVPEANEKLFF. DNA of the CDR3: TGTGCCAGCAGCTTAGTCCCGGAGGCTAATGAAAAACTGTTTTTT. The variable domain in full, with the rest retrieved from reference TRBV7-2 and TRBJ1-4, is GAGVSQSPSNKVTEKGKDVELRCDPISGHTALYWYRQSLGQGLEFLIYFQGNSAPDKSGLPSDRFSAERTGGSVSTLTIQRTQQEDSAVYLCASSLVPEANEKLFFGSGTQLSVL.

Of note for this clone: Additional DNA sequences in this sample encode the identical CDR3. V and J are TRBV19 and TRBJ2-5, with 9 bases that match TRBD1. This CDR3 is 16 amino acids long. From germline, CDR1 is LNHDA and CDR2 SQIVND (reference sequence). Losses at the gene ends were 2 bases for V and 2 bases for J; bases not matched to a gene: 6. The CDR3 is CASSISGQGAQETQYF. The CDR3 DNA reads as TGTGCCAGTAGTATATCGGGACAGGGAGCACAAGAGACCCAGTACTTC. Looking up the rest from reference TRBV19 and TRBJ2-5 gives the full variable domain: DGGITQSPKYLFRKEGQNVTLSCEQNLNHDAMYWYRQDPGQGLRLIYYSQIVNDFQKGDIAEGYSVSREKKESFPLTVTSAQKNPTAFYLCASSISGQGAQETQYFGPGTRLLVL.

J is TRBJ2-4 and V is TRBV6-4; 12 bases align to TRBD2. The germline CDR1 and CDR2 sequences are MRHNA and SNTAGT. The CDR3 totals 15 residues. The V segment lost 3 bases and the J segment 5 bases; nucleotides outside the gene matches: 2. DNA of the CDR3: TGTGCCAGCAGTGAGCTAGCGGGGGGGCAAAACATTCAGTACTTC. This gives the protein CASSELAGGQNIQYF.

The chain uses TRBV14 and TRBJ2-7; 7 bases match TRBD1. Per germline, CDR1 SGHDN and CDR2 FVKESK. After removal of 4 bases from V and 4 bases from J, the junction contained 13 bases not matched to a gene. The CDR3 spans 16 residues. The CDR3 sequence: CASSPPFRGRGYEQYF. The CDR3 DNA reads TGTGCCAGCAGCCCCCCCTTTAGGGGGCGCGGGTACGAGCAGTACTTC. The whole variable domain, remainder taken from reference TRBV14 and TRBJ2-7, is EAGVTQFPSHSVIEKGQTVTLRCDPISGHDNLYWYRRVMGKEIKFLLHFVKESKQDESGMPNNRFLAERTGGTYSTLKVQPAELEDSGVYFCASSPPFRGRGYEQYFGPGTRLTVT.

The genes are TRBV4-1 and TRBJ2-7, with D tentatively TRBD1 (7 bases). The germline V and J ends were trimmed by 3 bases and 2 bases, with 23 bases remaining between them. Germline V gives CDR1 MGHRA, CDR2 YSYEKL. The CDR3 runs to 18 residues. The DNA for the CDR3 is TGCGCCAGCAGCCAGATGGGGTATAAAGACAGGGAGGCCTACGAGCAGTACTTC. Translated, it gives CASSQMGYKDREAYEQYF.

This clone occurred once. This CDR3 is CASSTTGSEGYTF. The DNA for the CDR3 is TGTGCCAGCAGTACCACAGGGTCTGAGGGCTACACCTTC. The rearrangement links TRBV2 to TRBJ1-2; D perhaps matches TRBD1 (6 bases). This CDR3 spans 13 amino acids. From germline, CDR1 is SNHLY and CDR2 FYNNEI. Between the trimmed V and J ends, which lost 5 bases and 8 bases, there was a span of 15 bases.

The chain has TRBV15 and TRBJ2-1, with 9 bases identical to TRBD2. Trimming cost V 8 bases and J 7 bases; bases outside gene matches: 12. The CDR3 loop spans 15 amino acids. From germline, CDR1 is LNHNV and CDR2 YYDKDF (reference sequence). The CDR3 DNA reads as TGTGCCACCGGGAGCGGGGGGTTCAATTATAATGAGCAGTTCTTC. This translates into CATGSGGFNYNEQFF.

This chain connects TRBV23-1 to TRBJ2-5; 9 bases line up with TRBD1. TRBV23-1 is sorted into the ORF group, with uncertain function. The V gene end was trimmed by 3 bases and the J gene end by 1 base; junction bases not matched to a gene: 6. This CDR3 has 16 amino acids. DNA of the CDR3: TGCGCCAGCAGTCATGGAACAGGGGGCCTCCAAGAGACCCAGTACTTC. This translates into CASSHGTGGLQETQYF.

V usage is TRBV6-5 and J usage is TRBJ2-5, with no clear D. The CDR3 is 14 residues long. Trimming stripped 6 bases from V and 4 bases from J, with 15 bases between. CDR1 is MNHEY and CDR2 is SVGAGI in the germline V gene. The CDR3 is CASSDGSTGETQYF. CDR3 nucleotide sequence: TGTGCCAGCAGCGACGGATCTACGGGAGAGACCCAGTACTTC.

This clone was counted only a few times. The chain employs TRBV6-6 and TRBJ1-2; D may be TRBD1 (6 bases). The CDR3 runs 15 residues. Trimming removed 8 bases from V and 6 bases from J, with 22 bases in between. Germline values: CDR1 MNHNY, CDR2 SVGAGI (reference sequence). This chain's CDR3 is CASSPSGRRGNGYTF. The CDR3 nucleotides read TGTGCCAGCTCCCCATCGGGGCGCAGGGGAAATGGCTACACCTTC.

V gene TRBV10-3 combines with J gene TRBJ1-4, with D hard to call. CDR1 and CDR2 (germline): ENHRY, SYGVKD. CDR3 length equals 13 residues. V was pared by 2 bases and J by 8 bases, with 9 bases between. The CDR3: CAISETDREKLFF. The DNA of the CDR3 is TGTGCCATCAGTGAGACAGACCGAGAAAAACTGTTTTTT.

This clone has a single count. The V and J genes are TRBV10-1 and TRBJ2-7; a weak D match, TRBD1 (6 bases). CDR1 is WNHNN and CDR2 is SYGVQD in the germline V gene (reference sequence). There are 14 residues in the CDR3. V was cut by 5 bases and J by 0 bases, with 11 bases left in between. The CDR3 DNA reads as TGCGCCAGCAGTACCCACAGGGACTCCTACGAGCAGTACTTC. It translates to CASSTHRDSYEQYF.

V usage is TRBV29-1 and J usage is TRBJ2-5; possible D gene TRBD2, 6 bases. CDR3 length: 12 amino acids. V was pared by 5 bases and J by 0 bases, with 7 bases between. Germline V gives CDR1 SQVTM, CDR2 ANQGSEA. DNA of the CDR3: TGCAGCGTTCGGGGGTACCAAGAGACCCAGTACTTC. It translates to CSVRGYQETQYF.

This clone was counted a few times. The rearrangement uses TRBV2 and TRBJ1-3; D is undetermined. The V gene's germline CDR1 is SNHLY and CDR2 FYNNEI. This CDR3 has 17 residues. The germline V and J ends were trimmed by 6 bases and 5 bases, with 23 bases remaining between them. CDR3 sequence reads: CASRDSLRSGSRNTIYF. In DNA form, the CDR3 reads TGTGCCAGCAGAGATAGTCTGAGGTCGGGGAGCAGAAACACCATATATTTT.

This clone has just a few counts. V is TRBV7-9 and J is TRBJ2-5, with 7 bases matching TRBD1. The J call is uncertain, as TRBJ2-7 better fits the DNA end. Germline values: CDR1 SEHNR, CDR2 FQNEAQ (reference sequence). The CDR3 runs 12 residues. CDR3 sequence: CASSRQGDEQYF. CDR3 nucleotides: TGTGCCAGCAGCCGCCAGGGGGACGAGCAGTACTTC.

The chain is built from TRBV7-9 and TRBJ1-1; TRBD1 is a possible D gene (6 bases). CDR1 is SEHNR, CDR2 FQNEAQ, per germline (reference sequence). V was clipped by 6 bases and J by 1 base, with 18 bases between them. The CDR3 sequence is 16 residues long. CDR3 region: CASSSQGALKNTEAFF. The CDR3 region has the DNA TGTGCCAGCAGTTCACAGGGTGCCCTTAAGAACACTGAAGCTTTCTTT. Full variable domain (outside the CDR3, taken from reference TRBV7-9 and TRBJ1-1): DTGVSQNPRHKITKRGQNVTFRCDPISEHNRLYWYRQTLGQGPEFLTYFQNEAQLEKSRLLSDRFSAERPKGSFSTLEIQRTEQGDSAMYLCASSSQGALKNTEAFFGQGTRLTVV.

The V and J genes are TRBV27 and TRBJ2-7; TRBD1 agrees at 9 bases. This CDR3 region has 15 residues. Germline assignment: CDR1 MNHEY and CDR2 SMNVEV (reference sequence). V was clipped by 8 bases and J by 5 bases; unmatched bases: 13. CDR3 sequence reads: CASCYAGTGFHEQYF. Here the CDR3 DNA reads TGTGCCAGCTGTTATGCCGGGACAGGGTTCCACGAGCAGTACTTC.

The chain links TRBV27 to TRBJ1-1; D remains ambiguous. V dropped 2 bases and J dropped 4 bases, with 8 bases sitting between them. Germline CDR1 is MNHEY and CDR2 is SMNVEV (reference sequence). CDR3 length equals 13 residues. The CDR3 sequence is CASSLRGTTEAFF. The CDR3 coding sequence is TGTGCCAGCAGTTTACGGGGTACCACTGAAGCTTTCTTT.

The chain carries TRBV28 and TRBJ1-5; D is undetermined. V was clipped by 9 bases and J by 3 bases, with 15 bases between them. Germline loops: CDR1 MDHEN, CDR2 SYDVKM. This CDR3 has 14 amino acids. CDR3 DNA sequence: TGTGCCAGTCTTCCTGGGCCCGTCAATCAGCCCCAGCATTTT. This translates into CASLPGPVNQPQHF.